Shown below are 28 T cell receptor beta chains from a single sample sequenced in a study of T cells after posttransplantation cyclophosphamide. Sequenced by immunoSEQ multiplex PCR; TCRdb stores in-frame clones only, minus some. This sample has approximately 11,000 clones and no singletons, with over 11% in the ten largest. A marrow graft followed busulfan-fludarabine conditioning, with cyclophosphamide on days +3 and +4. Specimen: PBMCs, collected after allogeneic stem cell transplant with posttransplant cyclophosphamide. The receptors stem from a female patient aged 35 to 55 who received an allogeneic stem cell transplant from a related donor, was CMV-positive, and had no GVHD. Some T cells may be transferred from the graft donor.

This clone was counted a few times. V usage is TRBV4-1 and J usage is TRBJ2-1; weak D call: TRBD2 (6 bases). Germline lookup yields CDR1 MGHRA and CDR2 YSYEKL. The CDR3 extends over 17 amino acids. Trimming shortened V by 0 bases and J by 1 base, and 13 bases separated the two germline ends. CDR3 sequence reads: CASSQDPGTGSYNEQFF. The CDR3 DNA reads as TGCGCCAGCAGCCAAGACCCCGGGACTGGATCCTACAATGAGCAGTTCTTC.

This clone was recorded at least ten times. The V gene is TRBV15, the J gene TRBJ2-7, with D perhaps TRBD2 (6 bases). V lost 6 bases and J lost 6, with 9 bases in between. The CDR3 totals 11 residues. Germline V gene data show CDR1 as LNHNV and CDR2 as YYDKDF (reference sequence). In DNA, the CDR3 is TGTGCCACCAGGGAGGGGCTCGAGCAGTACTTC. This encodes CATREGLEQYF.

This clone came up many times. The CDR3 nucleotides are TGTGCCAGCAGGGGGGGCAGGGAGGGGGACACTGAAGCTTTCTTT. It translates to CASRGGREGDTEAFF. The V and J genes are TRBV2 and TRBJ1-1; D might be TRBD1 (6 bases). Germline values: CDR1 SNHLY, CDR2 FYNNEI. This CDR3 spans 15 amino acids. V lost 6 bases, J lost 3 bases, and 17 bases lay in between.

The table lists this clone with many counts. The chain combines TRBV5-6 with TRBJ1-1, with D maybe TRBD1 (5 bases). V was cut by 4 bases and J by 1 base, with 17 bases left in between. Germline CDR1 and CDR2: SGHDT and YYEEEE. The CDR3 runs to 16 residues. CDR3 sequence (DNA): TGTGCCAGCAGCAACCAGACGTGGCAGGGGAACACTGAAGCTTTCTTT. Translation gives CASSNQTWQGNTEAFF.

This clone was seen at least ten times. V is TRBV12-5 and J is TRBJ2-3; 8 positions match TRBD1. V shed 2 bases and J 4 bases; nucleotides not matched to a gene: 2. Germline V CDR1 and CDR2: LGHNT, FRNRAP. The CDR3 runs to 14 residues. The DNA of the CDR3 is TGTGCTAGTGGTTTGCAGGGGGCCTCAGATACGCAGTATTTT. Its protein is CASGLQGASDTQYF. Full variable domain (outside the CDR3, taken from reference TRBV12-5 and TRBJ2-3): DARVTQTPRHKVTEMGQEVTMRCQPILGHNTVFWYRQTMMQGLELLAYFRNRAPLDDSGMPKDRFSAEMPDATLATLKIQPSEPRDSAVYFCASGLQGASDTQYFGPGTRLTVL.

This clone came up many times. The chain combines TRBV27 with TRBJ2-5, with 10 bases aligning to TRBD1. The CDR3 totals 14 residues. The germline CDR1 and CDR2 sequences are MNHEY and SMNVEV (reference sequence). V dropped 4 bases and J dropped 1; count of bases not matched to a gene: 0. The CDR3 protein is CASSWTGGQETQYF. CDR3 coding DNA: TGTGCCAGCAGTTGGACAGGGGGCCAAGAGACCCAGTACTTC.

The rearrangement uses TRBV7-6 and TRBJ2-5; D might be TRBD2 (5 bases). The DNA end is more similar to TRBJ2-7, so the J call may be wrong. This CDR3 has 17 amino acids. Germline assignment: CDR1 SGHVS and CDR2 FNYEAQ. The DNA of the CDR3 is TGTGCCAGCAGATCAAACGGGGTTGGCATCGGATCCTACGAGCAGTACTTC. It specifies CASRSNGVGIGSYEQYF.

This clone was counted at least ten times. The CDR3 nucleotides read TGTGCCAGCAGCGTAGAACGAGGTGAAAAACTGTTTTTT. It translates to CASSVERGEKLFF. This chain links TRBV9 with TRBJ1-4, with no clear D. The V gene lost 0 bases and the J gene lost 7 bases, with 7 bases spanning the gap. Germline V lookup: CDR1 SGDLS, CDR2 YYNGEE. The CDR3 has 13 amino acids.

This clone appeared many times. The V call is TRBV21-1, the J call TRBJ1-1. TRBV21-1 is termed a pseudogene. This CDR3 contains 13 residues. In DNA, the CDR3 is TGTGCCAGCACCTTCTACTTAAACACTGAAGCTTTCTTT. Translating it yields CASTFYLNTEAFF.

There are many counts of this clone. The V and J genes are TRBV6-1 and TRBJ2-7; the D is unclear. The CDR3 contains 13 residues. CDR1 MNHNS and CDR2 SASEGT come from the germline V gene. V was cut by 5 bases and J by 0 bases, with 8 bases left in between. The CDR3 spells CASSRWSSYEQYF. CDR3 coding DNA: TGTGCCAGCAGTAGATGGAGCTCCTACGAGCAGTACTTC.

This clone was counted many times. The chain combines TRBV7-9 with TRBJ1-1; no firm D call. This CDR3 region has 12 residues. Germline V CDR1 and CDR2: SEHNR, FQNEAQ (reference sequence). Trimming took off 3 bases at V and 1 base at J, with 3 bases between the two ends. CDR3 residues: CASSFQNTEAFF. In DNA, the CDR3 is TGTGCCAGCAGCTTCCAGAACACTGAAGCTTTCTTT.

This clone is deemed medium-sized (0.01 to 0.1%). V gene TRBV4-1 combines with J gene TRBJ1-3; no clear D gene. Trimming removed 4 bases from V and 14 bases from J, with 15 bases in between. Germline CDR1 MGHRA, CDR2 YSYEKL. The CDR3 covers 12 residues. The CDR3 DNA is TGCGCCAGCAGCCCAACCGGTCGGGTCTTATATTTT. Translating it yields CASSPTGRVLYF.

In its sample, this clone was seen many times. V and J are TRBV7-9 and TRBJ2-7; 9 bases line up with TRBD1. The V and J ends lost 4 bases and 5 bases, in that order; junction bases with no gene match: 9. The CDR3 covers 15 residues. Germline CDR1 and CDR2: SEHNR and FQNEAQ (reference sequence). CDR3 nucleotide sequence: TGTGCCAGCAGCTCACACGGACAGGGGTTCAACGAGCAGTACTTC. Translating gives CASSSHGQGFNEQYF.

This clone was recorded at least ten times. The gene calls are TRBV30 and TRBJ1-5; D is possibly TRBD1 (5 bases). In germline, CDR1 is GTSNPN, CDR2 SVGIG (reference sequence). V was clipped by 1 base and J by 2 bases, with 9 bases between them. The CDR3 contains 14 residues. The CDR3: CAWSGGDGNQPQHF. CDR3 in DNA: TGTGCCTGGAGTGGGGGGGACGGCAATCAGCCCCAGCATTTT.

This clone was found many times. The sample has other DNA sequences that encode this CDR3 too. This sequence joins TRBV30 and TRBJ1-1; TRBD1 is a possible D gene (6 bases). The V and J ends lost 0 bases and 3 bases respectively, with 14 bases between them. CDR1 and CDR2 (germline): GTSNPN, SVGIG (reference sequence). This CDR3 has 15 residues. CDR3 sequence (DNA): TGTGCCTGGAGTGTCCCCGGGACAATCTACACTGAAGCTTTCTTT. It codes for CAWSVPGTIYTEAFF.

This clone was seen ten or more times. This chain connects TRBV2 to TRBJ1-1; TRBD1 agrees at 9 bases. The germline V gene has CDR1 SNHLY and CDR2 FYNNEI. This CDR3 region has 13 residues. Unmatched junction bases numbered 4, after V lost 6 bases and J lost 5 bases. In nucleotides, the CDR3 is TGTGCCAGCAGCCGACAGGGGGGGACTGAAGCTTTCTTT. It specifies CASSRQGGTEAFF.

This clone was detected many times. The rearrangement uses TRBV19 and TRBJ1-5; D may be TRBD1 (5 bases). The CDR3 runs to 16 residues. With 5 bases removed from V and 4 bases from J, the gap between germline ends came to 18 bases. Germline lookup yields CDR1 LNHDA and CDR2 SQIVND (reference sequence). The chain's CDR3 is CASSELGRALNQPQHF. In nucleotides, the CDR3 is TGTGCCAGTAGTGAGTTGGGCAGGGCTTTAAATCAGCCCCAGCATTTT.

This clone was detected many times. The chain employs TRBV5-1 and TRBJ2-1, with D perhaps TRBD2 (6 bases). Trimming took off 4 bases at V and 6 bases at J, with 20 bases between the two ends. The CDR3 is 16 amino acids. Per germline, CDR1 SGHRS and CDR2 YFSETQ. The CDR3 region has the DNA TGCGCCAGCAGCGGGAGAGCGTTTGGGGGGAGCAATGAGCAGTTCTTC. Translation: CASSGRAFGGSNEQFF.

This clone was seen at least ten times. The V gene is TRBV18, the J gene TRBJ1-1, with D possibly matching TRBD1 (5 bases). The CDR3 length is 15 residues. Germline CDR1 and CDR2: KGHSH and LQKENI. With 2 bases removed from V and 4 bases from J, the gap between germline ends came to 14 bases. The CDR3 sequence is CASSPRQGVGTEAFF. The CDR3 DNA is TGTGCCAGCTCACCAAGGCAGGGTGTCGGCACTGAAGCTTTCTTT.

This clone was counted ten times or more. The chain links TRBV30 to TRBJ2-7; 10 bases agree with TRBD1. V gave up 0 bases and J gave up 5 bases; unmatched junction bases: 7. The CDR3 has 15 residues. CDR1 and CDR2 from the germline V gene are GTSNPN and SVGIG (reference sequence). The CDR3 nucleotides are TGTGCCTGGAGTGTACCGGGACAGGGGATCGACGAGCAGTACTTC. This codes for CAWSVPGQGIDEQYF.

This clone appeared many times. The J gene is TRBJ2-1, the V gene TRBV2; 7 nucleotides align to TRBD1. The CDR3 is made up of 14 amino acids. The trim removed 6 bases at V and 4 bases at J, leaving 6 bases unmatched. Germline V gene sequence: CDR1 SNHLY, CDR2 FYNNEI. CDR3 sequence: CASRAGTDYNEQFF. As DNA, the CDR3 is TGTGCCAGCAGAGCCGGGACAGATTACAATGAGCAGTTCTTC.

The sample holds many counts of this clone. The V gene is TRBV13, the J gene TRBJ1-4; no clear D. Trimming pared 5 bases from V and 5 bases from J, leaving 12 bases between. The CDR3 consists of 14 residues. Germline values: CDR1 PRHDT, CDR2 FYEKMQ (reference sequence). The CDR3 nucleotides read TGTGCCAGCAGCCTACCAAGAGAGAATGAAAAACTGTTTTTT. Translated: CASSLPRENEKLFF.

This clone was counted ten times or more. This rearrangement joins TRBV6-4 to TRBJ1-1, with 8 nucleotides matching TRBD1. From germline, CDR1 is MRHNA and CDR2 SNTAGT. V dropped 3 bases and J dropped 8; count of bases not matched to a gene: 2. The CDR3 contains 12 residues. This CDR3 is CASSDRTGEAFF. The DNA of the CDR3 is TGTGCCAGCAGTGATCGGACAGGGGAAGCTTTCTTT.

This clone was counted many times. DNA for the CDR3: TGCGCCAGCAGCCGCCCAGGGGGCGACACCGGGGAGCTGTTTTTT. Protein sequence: CASSRPGGDTGELFF. This chain connects TRBV5-1 to TRBJ2-2, with 8 nucleotides matching TRBD1. The germline V gene encodes CDR1 SGHRS and CDR2 YFSETQ. This CDR3 is 15 amino acids long. With V trimmed by 4 bases and J by 3 bases, 5 bases remained unmatched.

This clone was seen many times. The chain has TRBV9 and TRBJ1-5; D not certain. With 6 bases removed from V and 2 bases from J, the gap between germline ends came to 12 bases. Germline CDR1 is SGDLS and CDR2 is YYNGEE. The CDR3 consists of 14 residues. This chain's CDR3 is CASNSEGGNQPQHF. The CDR3 DNA follows: TGTGCCAGCAATTCCGAGGGAGGCAATCAGCCCCAGCATTTT.

This clone was counted many times. V is TRBV29-1 and J is TRBJ2-3; the match to TRBD2 covers 13 bases. V lost 6 bases to trimming and J lost 4 bases; unmatched junction nucleotides: 7. The CDR3 consists of 15 residues. Looked up from germline, CDR1 is SQVTM and CDR2 is ANQGSEA. The CDR3 DNA sequence: TGCAGCGTAGCCTTCGGACTAGCGGGAGCAGATACGCAGTATTTT. Translated: CSVAFGLAGADTQYF.

This clone was detected many times. The V call is TRBV2, the J call TRBJ1-5; a possible D gene is TRBD1 (6 bases). CDR1 and CDR2 from the germline V gene are SNHLY and FYNNEI. The CDR3 consists of 15 residues. Trimming removed 4 bases from V and 1 base from J, with 11 bases in between. CDR3 sequence: CASSAGVGSNQPQHF. As DNA, the CDR3 is TGTGCCAGCAGTGCAGGGGTGGGAAGCAATCAGCCCCAGCATTTT.

Ten or more counts support this clone. This sequence joins TRBV5-8 and TRBJ2-1; 8 bases align to TRBD1. J was trimmed by 6 bases and V by 2 bases; bases with no gene match: 4. Per germline, CDR1 SGHTS and CDR2 YDEGEE. This CDR3 is 14 amino acids long. The CDR3 DNA reads TGTGCCAGCAGCTTCGGACAGGGTATCAATGAGCAGTTCTTC. This translates into CASSFGQGINEQFF.